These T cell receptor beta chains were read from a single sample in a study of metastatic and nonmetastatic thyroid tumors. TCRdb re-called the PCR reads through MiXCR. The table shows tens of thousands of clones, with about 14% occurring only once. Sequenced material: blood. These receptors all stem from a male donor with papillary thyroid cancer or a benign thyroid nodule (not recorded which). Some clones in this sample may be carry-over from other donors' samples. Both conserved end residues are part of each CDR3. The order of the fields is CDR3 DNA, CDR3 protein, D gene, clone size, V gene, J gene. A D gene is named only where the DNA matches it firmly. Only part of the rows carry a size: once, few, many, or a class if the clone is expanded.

CDR3nt: TGTGCCAGCAGTTCTAGACAGGGAAACTATGGCTACACCTTC
CDR3aa: CASSSRQGNYGYTF
d_gene: TRBD1
abundance: many
v_gene: TRBV2
j_gene: TRBJ1-2

CDR3nt: TGTGCCATTGCCGGGACAGGCAAACTTATTAACTATGGCTACACCTTC
CDR3aa: CAIAGTGKLINYGYTF
d_gene: TRBD1
abundance: many
v_gene: TRBV10-3
j_gene: TRBJ1-2

CDR3nt: TGTGCCAGTAGTATAGGGCCACAAGAGACCCAGTACTTC
CDR3aa: CASSIGPQETQYF
d_gene: NA
abundance: many
v_gene: TRBV19
j_gene: TRBJ2-5

CDR3nt: TGCGCCAGCAGCTTGGCCGGAGGCTCCTACGAGCAGTACTTC
CDR3aa: CASSLAGGSYEQYF
d_gene: NA
abundance: many
v_gene: TRBV5-1
j_gene: TRBJ2-7

CDR3nt: TGTGCCAGTAGTATGTCCCCGGCAGGTGGCACTGAAGCTTTCTTT
CDR3aa: CASSMSPAGGTEAFF
d_gene: NA
abundance: many
v_gene: TRBV19
j_gene: TRBJ1-1

CDR3nt: TGTGCCAGCAACTTAGTGGGGCACACAGATACGCAGTATTTT
CDR3aa: CASNLVGHTDTQYF
d_gene: NA
abundance: many
v_gene: TRBV9
j_gene: TRBJ2-3

CDR3nt: TGTGCCAGCAGCCTACTGGTGGATATCACAGATACGCAGTATTTT
CDR3aa: CASSLLVDITDTQYF
d_gene: NA
abundance: many
v_gene: TRBV12-3/TRBV12-4
j_gene: TRBJ2-3

CDR3nt: TGTGCCAGCAGTTACCCCGGTATCACCTTC
CDR3aa: CASSYPGITF
d_gene: NA
abundance: many
v_gene: TRBV6-2/TRBV6-3
j_gene: TRBJ1-2

CDR3nt: TGTGCCATCGGGGGGGGGCGGTACAGAGGGGGGAGCTCCTACGAGCAGTACTTC
CDR3aa: CAIGGGRYRGGSSYEQYF
d_gene: NA
abundance: few
v_gene: TRBV10-3
j_gene: TRBJ2-7

CDR3nt: TGTGCCTGGAGTGCAGGGGGCATCGAGCAGTACTTC
CDR3aa: CAWSAGGIEQYF
d_gene: TRBD1
abundance: NA
v_gene: TRBV30
j_gene: TRBJ2-7

CDR3nt: TGTGCCAGCAGCTTTCTGAGGACTGAAGCTTTCTTT
CDR3aa: CASSFLRTEAFF
d_gene: NA
abundance: many
v_gene: TRBV5-6
j_gene: TRBJ1-1

CDR3nt: TGTGCCAGCAGCTTAGCGGGGACTAGGTATGAGCAGTTCTTC
CDR3aa: CASSLAGTRYEQFF
d_gene: TRBD2
abundance: many
v_gene: TRBV7-9
j_gene: TRBJ2-1

CDR3nt: TGCGCCAGCAGTGAGTCTTCAGGGTCCCTGATCTTT
CDR3aa: CASSESSGSLIF
d_gene: NA
abundance: few
v_gene: TRBV10-1
j_gene: TRBJ1-1

CDR3nt: TGTGCCAGTAGTATATATGTGGACTATGTCTACACCTTC
CDR3aa: CASSIYVDYVYTF
d_gene: NA
abundance: few
v_gene: TRBV19
j_gene: TRBJ1-2

CDR3nt: TGTGCCACCAGCAGAGATTCCGTGCCGACAGGTCTTAGGACCGGGGAGCTGTTTTTT
CDR3aa: CATSRDSVPTGLRTGELFF
d_gene: NA
abundance: many
v_gene: TRBV15
j_gene: TRBJ2-2

CDR3nt: TGTGCCAGCAGCCACGTGGGGACTAGCGGGGGCACAGATACGCAGTATTTT
CDR3aa: CASSHVGTSGGTDTQYF
d_gene: TRBD2
abundance: many
v_gene: TRBV3-1
j_gene: TRBJ2-3

CDR3nt: TGTGCCAGCAGTTTAGCGCTAAGGTCTAGCACAGATACGCAGTATTTT
CDR3aa: CASSLALRSSTDTQYF
d_gene: NA
abundance: many
v_gene: TRBV12-3/TRBV12-4
j_gene: TRBJ2-3

CDR3nt: TGTGCCAGCAGCCTATTGACAGGGGCCAATGAGCAGTTCTTC
CDR3aa: CASSLLTGANEQFF
d_gene: TRBD1
abundance: many
v_gene: TRBV7-2
j_gene: TRBJ2-1

CDR3nt: TGCGCCAGCACACTGGGACAGCAAGAGACCAAGTACTTC
CDR3aa: CASTLGQQETKYF
d_gene: TRBD1
abundance: NA
v_gene: TRBV5-1
j_gene: TRBJ2-5

CDR3nt: TGCGCCAGCAGCCAAGATAGGACGGTGGGGGCCAACGTCCTGACTTTC
CDR3aa: CASSQDRTVGANVLTF
d_gene: NA
abundance: many
v_gene: TRBV4-3
j_gene: TRBJ2-6

CDR3nt: TGTGCCAGCAGCCAAAATCGGGGTACTGAAGCTTTCTTT
CDR3aa: CASSQNRGTEAFF
d_gene: NA
abundance: many
v_gene: TRBV3-1
j_gene: TRBJ1-1

CDR3nt: TGTGCCAGCAGTCAGGAATCAGGGAACGAGCAGTACTTC
CDR3aa: CASSQESGNEQYF
d_gene: NA
abundance: many
v_gene: TRBV6-4
j_gene: TRBJ2-7

CDR3nt: TGCGCCAGCAGCTTCGGGGGGTTGTCCTATGAGCAGTTCTTC
CDR3aa: CASSFGGLSYEQFF
d_gene: TRBD2
abundance: many
v_gene: TRBV5-1
j_gene: TRBJ2-1

CDR3nt: TGTGCCTGGACACAACCGACAGGGATTCCGCGGGAGCAGTACTTC
CDR3aa: CAWTQPTGIPREQYF
d_gene: TRBD1
abundance: many
v_gene: TRBV30
j_gene: TRBJ2-7

CDR3nt: TGTGCCAGCAGCCTGACAGGGGATGACTCCTACGAGCAGTACTTC
CDR3aa: CASSLTGDDSYEQYF
d_gene: TRBD1
abundance: NA
v_gene: TRBV11-3
j_gene: TRBJ2-7

CDR3nt: TGTGCCAGCAGCCGACTAGCGGGAGAGAGCGAGCAGTACTTC
CDR3aa: CASSRLAGESEQYF
d_gene: TRBD2
abundance: many
v_gene: TRBV11-3
j_gene: TRBJ2-7

CDR3nt: TGTGCCAGCAGCGTAGGGGACAGGTACTTCACAGATACGCAGTATTTT
CDR3aa: CASSVGDRYFTDTQYF
d_gene: TRBD1
abundance: many
v_gene: TRBV9
j_gene: TRBJ2-3

CDR3nt: TGTGCCAGCAGAAGGACTAGCGGGAGCACAGATACGCAGTATTTT
CDR3aa: CASRRTSGSTDTQYF
d_gene: TRBD2
abundance: many
v_gene: TRBV12-3/TRBV12-4
j_gene: TRBJ2-3

CDR3nt: TGTGCCAGCATTCCTATCACTAGCGTACCGCCCGCAGATACGCAGTATTTT
CDR3aa: CASIPITSVPPADTQYF
d_gene: TRBD2
abundance: few
v_gene: TRBV28
j_gene: TRBJ2-3

CDR3nt: TGTGCCAGCAGCCCGGGACTATACAATGAGCAGTTCTTC
CDR3aa: CASSPGLYNEQFF
d_gene: TRBD2
abundance: NA
v_gene: TRBV3-1
j_gene: TRBJ2-1

CDR3nt: TGTGCCAACAGTGACCCGTGCACTAGCACAGATACGCAGTATTTT
CDR3aa: CANSDPCTSTDTQYF
d_gene: NA
abundance: NA
v_gene: TRBV6-1
j_gene: TRBJ2-3

CDR3nt: TGCGCCAGCAGTGGTGCAGGACCCCAGTTCTTC
CDR3aa: CASSGAGPQFF
d_gene: NA
abundance: many
v_gene: TRBV10-2
j_gene: TRBJ2-1

CDR3nt: TGTGCCAGCAGATACAGGGGCCTTAAGGTCCCCCGTAACACTGAAGCTTTCTTT
CDR3aa: CASRYRGLKVPRNTEAFF
d_gene: TRBD1
abundance: few
v_gene: TRBV6-2/TRBV6-3
j_gene: TRBJ1-1

CDR3nt: TGCGCCAGCAGTGATCGGGACTTTAGCACAGATACGCAGTATTTT
CDR3aa: CASSDRDFSTDTQYF
d_gene: NA
abundance: many
v_gene: TRBV10-1
j_gene: TRBJ2-3

CDR3nt: TGTGCCAGTTTAGGGGGGAATGAGCAGTTCTTC
CDR3aa: CASLGGNEQFF
d_gene: NA
abundance: many
v_gene: TRBV18
j_gene: TRBJ2-1

CDR3nt: TGTGCCAGCAGCCCATATACTAGCGGCCGAAGCTCCTACAATGAGCAGTTCTTC
CDR3aa: CASSPYTSGRSSYNEQFF
d_gene: TRBD2
abundance: many
v_gene: TRBV11-1
j_gene: TRBJ2-1

CDR3nt: TGTGCCAGCAGTTATGGAGGGAGTAACGAGCAGTACTTT
CDR3aa: CASSYGGSNEQYF
d_gene: NA
abundance: few
v_gene: TRBV6-2/TRBV6-3
j_gene: TRBJ2-7

CDR3nt: TGTGCCAGCAGCCAGGGCGGTTTTAGCACTGAAGCTTTCTTT
CDR3aa: CASSQGGFSTEAFF
d_gene: NA
abundance: many
v_gene: TRBV12-3/TRBV12-4
j_gene: TRBJ1-1

CDR3nt: TGTGCCAGTAGTATAGATTGTACAGGGGCGGGCTCGTTGGAGCAGTTCTTC
CDR3aa: CASSIDCTGAGSLEQFF
d_gene: TRBD1
abundance: NA
v_gene: TRBV19
j_gene: TRBJ2-1

CDR3nt: TGTGCCAGCAGCTTAATAGGTGTAGAAAGTCAGCCCCAGCATTTT
CDR3aa: CASSLIGVESQPQHF
d_gene: NA
abundance: many
v_gene: TRBV7-2
j_gene: TRBJ1-5

CDR3nt: TGTGCCAGCAGCCATCTAGGTCGCACCGGGGAGCTGTTTTTT
CDR3aa: CASSHLGRTGELFF
d_gene: NA
abundance: many
v_gene: TRBV3-1
j_gene: TRBJ2-2

CDR3nt: TGTGCCTGGACCACAGAGGGGGTTTCTGAAAAACTGTTTTTT
CDR3aa: CAWTTEGVSEKLFF
d_gene: NA
abundance: many
v_gene: TRBV30
j_gene: TRBJ1-4

CDR3nt: TGTGCCAGCAGTCACCGGACAGGGGGCGGTGAGACCCAGTACTTC
CDR3aa: CASSHRTGGGETQYF
d_gene: TRBD1
abundance: NA
v_gene: TRBV28
j_gene: TRBJ2-5

CDR3nt: TGTGCCAGCAGCCCGGGGGTTGGCTTTGAAGCTTTCTTT
CDR3aa: CASSPGVGFEAFF
d_gene: NA
abundance: many
v_gene: TRBV9
j_gene: TRBJ1-1

CDR3nt: TGCGCCAGCAGCTTGTCCGGGGGGAACATTCAGTACTTC
CDR3aa: CASSLSGGNIQYF
d_gene: TRBD2
abundance: many
v_gene: TRBV5-1
j_gene: TRBJ2-4

CDR3nt: TGTGCCAGCAGCTTAGGGCTCGGGAGTACTGAAGCTTTCTTT
CDR3aa: CASSLGLGSTEAFF
d_gene: NA
abundance: many
v_gene: TRBV7-9
j_gene: TRBJ1-1

CDR3nt: TGTGCCAGTAGTAGCGGGCAGGACATGAATTTGGCTTTCTTT
CDR3aa: CASSSGQDMNLAFF
d_gene: NA
abundance: NA
v_gene: TRBV19
j_gene: TRBJ1-1

CDR3nt: TGCGCCAGCAGCTTGCAGGGCAGGGGGCTAGAGGAGACCCAGTACTTC
CDR3aa: CASSLQGRGLEETQYF
d_gene: TRBD1
abundance: many
v_gene: TRBV5-1
j_gene: TRBJ2-5

CDR3nt: TGTGCCAGCAGCTTGACAGGACGGGACACTGAAGCTTTCTTT
CDR3aa: CASSLTGRDTEAFF
d_gene: NA
abundance: many
v_gene: TRBV7-3
j_gene: TRBJ1-1

CDR3nt: TGTGCCAGCAAGTACAGGGGGCAGGGGGAGACCCAGTACTTC
CDR3aa: CASKYRGQGETQYF
d_gene: TRBD1
abundance: many
v_gene: TRBV2
j_gene: TRBJ2-5

CDR3nt: TGTGCCAGCAGTTTAATGGTACAAGAGACCCAGTACTTC
CDR3aa: CASSLMVQETQYF
d_gene: NA
abundance: many
v_gene: TRBV12-3/TRBV12-4
j_gene: TRBJ2-5

CDR3nt: TGTGCCAGCAGCCCCGGACAGGGGAACACTGAAGCTTTCTTT
CDR3aa: CASSPGQGNTEAFF
d_gene: TRBD1
abundance: many
v_gene: TRBV7-2
j_gene: TRBJ1-1

CDR3nt: TGTGCCAGCAGTACACGGAACCTTGGGGCCAACGTCCTGACTTTC
CDR3aa: CASSTRNLGANVLTF
d_gene: NA
abundance: NA
v_gene: TRBV2
j_gene: TRBJ2-6

CDR3nt: TGTGCCAGCAGTGAGGTAGGGTATGAGCAGTACTTC
CDR3aa: CASSEVGYEQYF
d_gene: NA
abundance: NA
v_gene: TRBV2
j_gene: TRBJ2-7